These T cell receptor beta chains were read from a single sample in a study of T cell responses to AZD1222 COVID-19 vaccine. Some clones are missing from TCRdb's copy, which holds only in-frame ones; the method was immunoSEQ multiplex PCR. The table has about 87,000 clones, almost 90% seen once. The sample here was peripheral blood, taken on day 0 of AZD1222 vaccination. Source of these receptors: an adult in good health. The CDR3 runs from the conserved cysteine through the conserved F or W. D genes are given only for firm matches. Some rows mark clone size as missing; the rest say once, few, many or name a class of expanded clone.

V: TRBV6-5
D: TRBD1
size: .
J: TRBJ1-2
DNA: TGTGCCAGCAGTTCCCGTAGACAGGGGGCGATTGGCTACACCTTC
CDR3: CASSSRRQGAIGYTF

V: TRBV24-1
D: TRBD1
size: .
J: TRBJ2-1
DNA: TGTGCCACCAGTGAACCAGACAGGGGGGCCTACAATGAGCAGTTCTTC
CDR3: CATSEPDRGAYNEQFF

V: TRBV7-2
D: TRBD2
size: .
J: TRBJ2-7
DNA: TGTGCCAGCAGCCCTCCCGGGGGGGAGGCAGGTGGCGAGCAGTACTTC
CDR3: CASSPPGGEAGGEQYF

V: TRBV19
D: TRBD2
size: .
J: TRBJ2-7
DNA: TGTGCCAGTAGTAAAGGGACTAGCGGGGGATATTACGAGCAGTACTTC
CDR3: CASSKGTSGGYYEQYF

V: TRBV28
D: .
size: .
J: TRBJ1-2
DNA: TGTGCCAGCAGTTTACGGGGGACTAGGGTCTATGGCTACACCTTC
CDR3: CASSLRGTRVYGYTF

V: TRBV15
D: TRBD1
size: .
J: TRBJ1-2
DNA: TGTGCCACCAGCAACCGGGACAGCCCAGCTAACTATGGCTACACCTTC
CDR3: CATSNRDSPANYGYTF

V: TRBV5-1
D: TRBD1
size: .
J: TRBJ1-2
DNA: TGCGCCAGCAGCCCGGGACAGGGGCAAGCGGGCTACACCTTC
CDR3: CASSPGQGQAGYTF

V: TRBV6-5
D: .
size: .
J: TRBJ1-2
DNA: TGTGCCAGCACAATGGGGGGCGGCTATGGCTACACCTTC
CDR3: CASTMGGGYGYTF

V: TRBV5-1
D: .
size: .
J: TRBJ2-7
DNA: TGCGCCAGCAGCTTGGGGCCGACCTACGAGCAGTACTTC
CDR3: CASSLGPTYEQYF

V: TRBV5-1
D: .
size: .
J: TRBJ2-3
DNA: TGCGCCAGCAGCTTGGCGGGCCTAGTGTCTCCTCGATTTGGAGATACGCAGTATTTT
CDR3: CASSLAGLVSPRFGDTQYF

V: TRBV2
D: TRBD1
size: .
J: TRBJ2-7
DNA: TGTGCCAGCAGGCAGGGGGACTACGAGCAGTACTTC
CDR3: CASRQGDYEQYF

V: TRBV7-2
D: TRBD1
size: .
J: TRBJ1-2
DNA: TGTGCCAGCAGCTTAGCCGGTGGGCGGAGGGGGCTCTATGGCTACACCTTC
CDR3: CASSLAGGRRGLYGYTF

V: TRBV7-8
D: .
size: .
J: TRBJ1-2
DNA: TGTGCCAGCAGCTTAGAGTTTACGGGGGGCTACACCTTC
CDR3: CASSLEFTGGYTF

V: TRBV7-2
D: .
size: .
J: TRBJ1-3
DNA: TGTGCCAGCAGCTTAGTCTCAGGGCGAGGAAACACCATATATTTT
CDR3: CASSLVSGRGNTIYF

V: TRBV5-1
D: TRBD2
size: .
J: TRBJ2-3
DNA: TGCGCCAGCAGGCCCCCGGGACTAGACACAGATACGCAGTATTTT
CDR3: CASRPPGLDTDTQYF

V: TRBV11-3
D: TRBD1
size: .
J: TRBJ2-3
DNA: TGTGCCAGCAGCCCAGGGGTGGCGACAGGGGGCACAGATACGCAGTATTTT
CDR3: CASSPGVATGGTDTQYF

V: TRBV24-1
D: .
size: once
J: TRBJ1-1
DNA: TGTGCCACCAGTGATTTGACTGGACGTGAAGCTTTCTTT
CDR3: CATSDLTGREAFF

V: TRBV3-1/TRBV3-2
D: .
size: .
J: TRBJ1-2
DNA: TGTGCCAGCAGCCCAACCGGGATTAACTATGGCTACACCTTC
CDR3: CASSPTGINYGYTF

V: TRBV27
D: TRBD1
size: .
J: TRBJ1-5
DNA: TGTGCCAGCAGTCAACAGGGGAGGGTGCCCCAGCATTTT
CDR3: CASSQQGRVPQHF

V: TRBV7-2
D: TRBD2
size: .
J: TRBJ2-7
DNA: TGTGCCAGCAGCTTAGGGCCTGGCGGGGGGGCCGGGGAGCAGTACTTC
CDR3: CASSLGPGGGAGEQYF

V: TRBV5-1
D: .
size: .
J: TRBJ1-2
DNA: TGCGCCAGCAGCTTAGGGGAGAGGTATGGCTACACCTTC
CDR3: CASSLGERYGYTF

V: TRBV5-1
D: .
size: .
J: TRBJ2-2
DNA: TGCGCCAGCAGCTTGGGGACAGATAACACCGGGGAGCTGTTTTTT
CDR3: CASSLGTDNTGELFF

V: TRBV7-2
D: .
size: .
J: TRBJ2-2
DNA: TGTGCCAGCAGCCTGGGGGGGCTGAACACCGGGGAGCTGTTTTTT
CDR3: CASSLGGLNTGELFF

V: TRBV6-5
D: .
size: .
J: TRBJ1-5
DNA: TGTGCCAGCAGCAGGGCTGGGAGCAATCAGCCCCAGCATTTT
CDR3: CASSRAGSNQPQHF

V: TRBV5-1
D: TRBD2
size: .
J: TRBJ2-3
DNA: TGCGCCAGCAGCTTGGTAATAGCGGGGGCCGGCACAGATACGCAGTATTTT
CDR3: CASSLVIAGAGTDTQYF

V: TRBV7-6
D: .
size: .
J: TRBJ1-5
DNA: TGTGCCAGCAGCTTAATTCAGGGTAAGGAGGGCAATCAGCCCCAGCATTTT
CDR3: CASSLIQGKEGNQPQHF

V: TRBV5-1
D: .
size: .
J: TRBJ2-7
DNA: TGCGCCAGCAGCATATCAGGGATTTCCGTCTACGAGCAGTACTTC
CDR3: CASSISGISVYEQYF

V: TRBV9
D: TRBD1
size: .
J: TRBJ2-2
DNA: TGTGCCAGCAGCGTATACAGGGGGCTCACCGGGGAGCTGTTTTTT
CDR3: CASSVYRGLTGELFF

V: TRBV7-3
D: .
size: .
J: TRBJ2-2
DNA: TGTGCCAGCTCCCCAAGGGGTGCCGGAGGAGGGGAGCTGTTTTTT
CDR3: CASSPRGAGGGELFF

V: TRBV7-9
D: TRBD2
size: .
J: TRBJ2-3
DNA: TGTGCCAGCAGCCTAGGACTAGCGGGGACTCGCACAGATACGCAGTATTTT
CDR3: CASSLGLAGTRTDTQYF

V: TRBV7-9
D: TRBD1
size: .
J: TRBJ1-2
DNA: TGTGCCAGCAGCTCGGGACAGCCTGGAATTGGCTACACCTTC
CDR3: CASSSGQPGIGYTF

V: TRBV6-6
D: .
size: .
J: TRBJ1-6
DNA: TGTGCCAGCAGTTACTCAGGGGGTAATTCACCCCTCCACTTT
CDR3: CASSYSGGNSPLHF

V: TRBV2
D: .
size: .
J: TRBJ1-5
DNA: TGTGCCAGCAGCCCCACCGGGAAAAATCAGCCCCAGCATTTT
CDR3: CASSPTGKNQPQHF

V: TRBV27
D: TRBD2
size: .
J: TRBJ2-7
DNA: TGTGCCAGCACCCTATTCCTTGGGGGGGCCTACGAGCAGTACTTC
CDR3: CASTLFLGGAYEQYF

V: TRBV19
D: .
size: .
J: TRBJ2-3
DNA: TGTGCCAGTAGTGTTCGGGGCCAAACTAGCACAGATACGCAGTATTTT
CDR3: CASSVRGQTSTDTQYF

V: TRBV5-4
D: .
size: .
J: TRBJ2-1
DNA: TGTGCCAGCAGCTTGGGGGGGAGAAATCAGTTCTTC
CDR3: CASSLGGRNQFF

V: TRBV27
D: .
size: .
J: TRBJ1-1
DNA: TGTGCCAGCAGTTTAGTAAAGTTTGGTGAAGCTTTCTTT
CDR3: CASSLVKFGEAFF

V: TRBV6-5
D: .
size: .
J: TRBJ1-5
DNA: TGTGCCTCGGGGGAGGCAAAGCCCCAGCATTTT
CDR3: CASGEAKPQHF

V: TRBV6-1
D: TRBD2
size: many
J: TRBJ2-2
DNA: TGTGCCAGCAGTGAACTAGCGGACACCGGGGAGCTGTTTTTT
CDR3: CASSELADTGELFF

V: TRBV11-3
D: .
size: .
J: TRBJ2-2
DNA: TGTGCCAGCAGCGGAACAGGGTTCACCGGGGAGCTGTTTTTT
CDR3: CASSGTGFTGELFF

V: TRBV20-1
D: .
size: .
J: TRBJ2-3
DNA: TGCAGTGCTAGAGGGGTCCATACGCAGTATTTT
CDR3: CSARGVHTQYF

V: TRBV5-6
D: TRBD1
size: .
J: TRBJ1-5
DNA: TGTGCCAGCAGCTTTAATTGGCAGGGGGATCAGCCCCAGCATTTT
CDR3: CASSFNWQGDQPQHF

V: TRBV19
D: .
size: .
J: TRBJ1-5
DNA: TGTGCCAGTAGTATTAGTTCCAGGGTATCAGGTCAGCCCCAGCATTTT
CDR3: CASSISSRVSGQPQHF

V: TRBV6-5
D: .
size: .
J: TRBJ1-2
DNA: TGTGCCAGCAGTTACAGGGGAGGTAACTATGGCTACACCTTC
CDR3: CASSYRGGNYGYTF

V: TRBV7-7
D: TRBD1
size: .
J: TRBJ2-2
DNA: TGTGCTAGCAGCCCGACAGGGTTCCCCGGGGAGCTGTTTTTT
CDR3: CASSPTGFPGELFF